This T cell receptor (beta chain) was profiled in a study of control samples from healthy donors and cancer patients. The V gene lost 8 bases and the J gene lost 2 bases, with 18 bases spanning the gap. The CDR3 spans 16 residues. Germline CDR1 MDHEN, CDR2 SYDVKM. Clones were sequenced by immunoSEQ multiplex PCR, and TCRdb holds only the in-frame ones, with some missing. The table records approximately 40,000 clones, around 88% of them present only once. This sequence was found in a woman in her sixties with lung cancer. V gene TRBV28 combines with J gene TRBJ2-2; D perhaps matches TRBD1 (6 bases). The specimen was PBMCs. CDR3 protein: CASHFSSGHNTGELFF. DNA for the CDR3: TGTGCCAGCCATTTTTCTTCGGGACATAACACCGGGGAGCTGTTTTTT.